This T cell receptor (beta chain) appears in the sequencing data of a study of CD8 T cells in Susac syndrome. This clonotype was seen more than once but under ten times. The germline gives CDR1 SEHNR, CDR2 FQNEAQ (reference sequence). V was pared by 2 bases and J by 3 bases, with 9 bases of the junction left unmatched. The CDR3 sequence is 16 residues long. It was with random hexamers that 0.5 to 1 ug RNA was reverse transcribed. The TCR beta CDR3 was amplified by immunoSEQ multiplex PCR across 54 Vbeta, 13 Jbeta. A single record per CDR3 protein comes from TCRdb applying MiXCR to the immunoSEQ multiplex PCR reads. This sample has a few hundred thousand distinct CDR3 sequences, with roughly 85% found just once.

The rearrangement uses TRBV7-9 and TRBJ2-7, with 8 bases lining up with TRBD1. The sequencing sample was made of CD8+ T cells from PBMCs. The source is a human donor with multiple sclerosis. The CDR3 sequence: CASSLLRTGTFYEQYF. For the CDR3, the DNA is TGTGCCAGCAGCTTACTTCGGACAGGGACGTTCTACGAGCAGTACTTC.